Below are 18 T cell receptor beta chains sequenced from a single sample in a study of cytomegalovirus exposure and HLA in healthy donors. Primers for the PCR totalled 60 Vbeta and 13 Jbeta. Measured with immunoSEQ multiplex PCR; TCRdb has only the in-frame clones, and not every one. The sample lists some 120,000 clones, about 80% occurring once. Sequencing was performed on PBMCs. These receptor sequences come from a man aged 40-49 years in good health and CMV-seronegative.

The chain joins TRBV9 to TRBJ2-7, with 9 positions matching TRBD1. V was clipped by 3 bases and J by 3 bases; unmatched bases: 1. Per germline, CDR1 SGDLS and CDR2 YYNGEE. The CDR3 contains 13 residues. Here the CDR3 DNA reads TGTGCCAGCAGCGAGGGACAGGGCTACGAGCAGTACTTC. It yields the protein CASSEGQGYEQYF.

This clone occurred a few times. The chain joins TRBV18 to TRBJ1-3, with TRBD1 identical over 8 bases. The CDR3 extends over 16 amino acids. In germline, CDR1 is KGHSH, CDR2 LQKENI. J lost 5 bases, V lost 1 base, and 7 bases had no gene match. The CDR3 DNA is TGTGCCAGCTCACCACTTGGACAGGGAGGAAGAAACACCATATATTTT. Its protein is CASSPLGQGGRNTIYF. Looking up the rest from reference TRBV18 and TRBJ1-3 gives the full variable domain: NAGVMQNPRHLVRRRGQEARLRCSPMKGHSHVYWYRQLPEEGLKFMVYLQKENIIDESGMPKERFSAEFPKEGPSILRIQQVVRGDSAAYFCASSPLGQGGRNTIYFGEGSWLTVV.

V gene TRBV7-2 combines with J gene TRBJ2-7; possibly TRBD1 for D (5 bases). The CDR3 has 15 amino acids. V was pared by 2 bases and J by 2 bases, with 13 bases between. Germline values: CDR1 SGHTA, CDR2 FQGNSA. The CDR3 DNA reads as TGTGCCAGCAGCTTATTTGAGACAGTCGCCTACGAGCAGTACTTC. It is translated as CASSLFETVAYEQYF.

V and J are TRBV29-1 and TRBJ2-5, with a tentative D call TRBD1 (5 bases). The CDR3 is 13 amino acids. Germline CDR1 is SQVTM and CDR2 is ANQGSEA. Trimming pared 3 bases from V and 5 bases from J, leaving 13 bases between. CDR3 sequence reads: CSVDQGMVETQYF. Written as DNA, the CDR3 is TGCAGCGTTGATCAGGGTATGGTGGAGACCCAGTACTTC.

The rearrangement joins TRBV5-1 to TRBJ2-1, with 7 positions matching TRBD1. Losses at the gene ends were 2 bases for V and 9 bases for J; bases not matched to a gene: 11. The CDR3 has 15 residues. Per the germline V gene, CDR1 is SGHRS and CDR2 is YFSETQ. The CDR3 bases are TGCGCCAGCAGCTTAAGACAGGGTAAGGGAAGTGAGCAGTTCTTC. Protein: CASSLRQGKGSEQFF.

V and J are TRBV4-3 and TRBJ1-2; D is uncertain. The length of the CDR3 is 14 residues. Germline CDR1 and CDR2: LGHNA and YSLEER. V was trimmed by 1 base and J by 4 bases, leaving 10 bases between them. The CDR3 is CASSQGPLLYGYTF. CDR3 coding DNA: TGCGCCAGCAGCCAAGGTCCCCTACTCTATGGCTACACCTTC.

V is TRBV5-4 and J is TRBJ2-5, with 10 positions matching TRBD2. The CDR3 length is 16 residues. The V gene end was trimmed by 0 bases and the J gene end by 4 bases; junction bases not matched to a gene: 6. The germline V gene encodes CDR1 SGHNT and CDR2 YYREEE (reference sequence). CDR3 sequence reads: CASSLGSGGAGETQYF. In nucleotides, the CDR3 is TGTGCCAGCAGCTTGGGGAGCGGGGGGGCCGGAGAGACCCAGTACTTC.

J is TRBJ2-7 and V is TRBV5-1; 11 bases are a match to TRBD1. CDR3 length: 20 amino acids. V dropped 0 bases and J dropped 0; count of bases not matched to a gene: 14. Looked up from germline, CDR1 is SGHRS and CDR2 is YFSETQ. The CDR3 region has the DNA TGCGCCAGCAGCTTGGGATATTCTGGACAGGGGGCAATAAACTCCTACGAGCAGTACTTC. It encodes CASSLGYSGQGAINSYEQYF.

The chain has TRBV29-1 and TRBJ2-2; perhaps TRBD2 as D (6 bases). With 1 base removed from V and 7 bases from J, the gap between germline ends came to 10 bases. Germline lookup yields CDR1 SQVTM and CDR2 ANQGSEA. CDR3 size: 13 residues. CDR3 DNA sequence: TGCAGCGTTGAAGGGGGCGGGATCGGGGAGCTGTTTTTT. Translation gives CSVEGGGIGELFF.

V gene TRBV9 combines with J gene TRBJ2-3; D not resolved. The CDR3 totals 14 residues. Per germline, CDR1 SGDLS and CDR2 YYNGEE. V lost 0 bases to trimming and J lost 1 base, with 6 bases between them. CDR3 sequence: CASSVGAGTDTQYF. The DNA of the CDR3 is TGTGCCAGCAGCGTAGGGGCCGGCACAGATACGCAGTATTTT.

The rearrangement links TRBV4-2 to TRBJ2-1; 15 nucleotides match TRBD2. The trim removed 4 bases at V and 7 bases at J, leaving 8 bases unmatched. The CDR3 loop spans 17 amino acids. Looked up from germline, CDR1 is LGHNA and CDR2 is YNFKEQ. The CDR3 DNA reads TGTGCCAGCAGCCTTAGTGGACTAGCGGGGGGGCAGAATGAGCAGTTCTTC. As protein: CASSLSGLAGGQNEQFF.

DNA of the CDR3: TGTGCCAGCAGCCAATCCGGACAGGGTACATATGGCTACACCTTC. Translated: CASSQSGQGTYGYTF. V usage is TRBV7-2 and J usage is TRBJ1-2, with 8 nucleotides matching TRBD1. The germline CDR1 and CDR2 sequences are SGHTA and FQGNSA. V was clipped by 5 bases and J by 5 bases; unmatched bases: 10. This CDR3 region has 15 residues. The entire variable domain, with the rest obtained from reference TRBV7-2 and TRBJ1-2, is as follows: GAGVSQSPSNKVTEKGKDVELRCDPISGHTALYWYRQSLGQGLEFLIYFQGNSAPDKSGLPSDRFSAERTGGSVSTLTIQRTQQEDSAVYLCASSQSGQGTYGYTFGSGTRLTVV.

This clone has more than one count but fewer than ten. The chain uses TRBV19 and TRBJ2-1; D might be TRBD2 (6 bases). Trimming pared 4 bases from V and 10 bases from J, leaving 14 bases between. This CDR3 spans 13 amino acids. Germline V gene sequence: CDR1 LNHDA, CDR2 SQIVND (reference sequence). The DNA of the CDR3 is TGTGCCAGTAGTAACCGGGACTTACTAGAGCAGTTCTTC. Translated, it gives CASSNRDLLEQFF.

This clone occurred a few times. The chain carries TRBV2 and TRBJ1-1; 7 bases map to TRBD1. The CDR3 runs 15 residues. The germline CDR1 and CDR2 sequences are SNHLY and FYNNEI. The ends lost 8 bases at V and 4 bases at J; junction bases unmatched: 13. In nucleotides, the CDR3 is TGTGCCAGCGGCCGCCCCAGACAGGGTGGCACTGAAGCTTTCTTT. Translation: CASGRPRQGGTEAFF.

This chain joins TRBV7-8 and TRBJ2-4; D is possibly TRBD2 (5 bases). Germline V gene lookup returns CDR1 SGHVS and CDR2 FQNEAQ. The CDR3 spans 18 residues. The ends were cut back, 1 base at V and 4 bases at J, with 20 bases in the middle. CDR3 loop: CASSLELLNSGYKNIQYF. The CDR3, as DNA: TGTGCCAGCAGCTTAGAGCTTTTGAACAGCGGATATAAAAACATTCAGTACTTC.

The V and J genes are TRBV28 and TRBJ1-1; the match to TRBD1 covers 7 bases. Losses at the gene ends were 8 bases for V and 2 bases for J; bases not matched to a gene: 8. The CDR3 is 14 amino acids. CDR1 and CDR2 from the germline V gene are MDHEN and SYDVKM. This chain's CDR3 is CASFFGDRNTEAFF. DNA for the CDR3: TGTGCCAGCTTCTTTGGGGACAGAAACACTGAAGCTTTCTTT.

The genes are TRBV10-3 and TRBJ1-2; TRBD1 matches 9 bases. The CDR3 loop spans 16 amino acids. Germline assignment: CDR1 ENHRY and CDR2 SYGVKD. Trimming removed 0 bases from V and 8 bases from J; junction bases left unmatched: 10. The CDR3 is CAISESAPTGGDGYTF. The DNA of the CDR3 is TGTGCCATCAGTGAGTCGGCCCCGACAGGGGGGGACGGCTACACCTTC.

V is TRBV28 and J is TRBJ2-5; 9 nucleotides agree with TRBD2. J lost 5 bases, V lost 3 bases, and 4 bases had no gene match. The CDR3 has 14 residues. Germline CDR1 MDHEN, CDR2 SYDVKM. CDR3: CASSFPSGVETQYF. Written as DNA, the CDR3 is TGTGCCAGCAGTTTCCCTAGCGGGGTTGAGACCCAGTACTTC. Combining the CDR3 with reference TRBV28 and TRBJ2-5 gives the whole variable domain DVKVTQSSRYLVKRTGEKVFLECVQDMDHENMFWYRQDPGLGLRLIYFSYDVKMKEKGDIPEGYSVSREKKERFSLILESASTNQTSMYLCASSFPSGVETQYFGPGTRLLVL.